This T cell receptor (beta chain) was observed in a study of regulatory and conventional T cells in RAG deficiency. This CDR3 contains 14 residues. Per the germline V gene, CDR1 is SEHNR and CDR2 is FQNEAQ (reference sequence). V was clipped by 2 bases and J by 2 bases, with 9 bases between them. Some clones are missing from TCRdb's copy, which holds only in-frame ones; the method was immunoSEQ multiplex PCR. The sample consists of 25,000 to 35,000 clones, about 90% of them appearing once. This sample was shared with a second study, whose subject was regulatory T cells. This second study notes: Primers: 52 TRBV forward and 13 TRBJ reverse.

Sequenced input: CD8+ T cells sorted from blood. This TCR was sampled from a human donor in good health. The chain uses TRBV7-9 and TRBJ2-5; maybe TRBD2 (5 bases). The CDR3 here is CASSLMRVQETQYF. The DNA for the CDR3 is TGTGCCAGCAGCTTAATGCGGGTTCAAGAGACCCAGTACTTC. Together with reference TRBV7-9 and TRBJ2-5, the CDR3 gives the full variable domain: DTGVSQNPRHKITKRGQNVTFRCDPISEHNRLYWYRQTLGQGPEFLTYFQNEAQLEKSRLLSDRFSAERPKGSFSTLEIQRTEQGDSAMYLCASSLMRVQETQYFGPGTRLLVL.